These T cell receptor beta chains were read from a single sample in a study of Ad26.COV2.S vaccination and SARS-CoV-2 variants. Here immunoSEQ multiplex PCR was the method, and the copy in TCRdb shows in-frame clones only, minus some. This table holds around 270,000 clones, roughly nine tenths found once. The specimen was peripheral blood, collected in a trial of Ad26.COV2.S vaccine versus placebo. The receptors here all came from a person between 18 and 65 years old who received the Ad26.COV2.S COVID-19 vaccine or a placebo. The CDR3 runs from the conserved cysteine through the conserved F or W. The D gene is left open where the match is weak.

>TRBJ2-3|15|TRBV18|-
TGTGCCAGCTCACAGTTTGGAGCGAGCACAGATACGCAGTATTTT
CASSQFGASTDTQYF
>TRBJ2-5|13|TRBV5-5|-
TGTGCCAGCAGCTTGGCCAGCCAAGAGACCCAGTACTTC
CASSLASQETQYF
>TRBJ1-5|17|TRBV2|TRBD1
TGTGCCAGCAGTTCCCCCTGGGACAGGGGCGGCAATCAGCCCCAGCATTTT
CASSSPWDRGGNQPQHF
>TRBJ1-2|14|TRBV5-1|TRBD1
TGCGCCAGCAGCTTGGACAGGGGAGGGTATGGCTACACCTTC
CASSLDRGGYGYTF
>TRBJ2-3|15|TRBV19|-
TGTGCCAGTAGTATAGGACAGTTAGGAGGGGATACGCAGTATTTT
CASSIGQLGGDTQYF
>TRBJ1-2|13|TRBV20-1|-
TGCAGTGCTAGTCGCCAGACTTCCTATGGCTACACCTTC
CSASRQTSYGYTF
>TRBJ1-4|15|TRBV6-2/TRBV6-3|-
TGTGCCAGCAGTTATTTGGGGCGAACACGTGAAAAACTGTTTTTT
CASSYLGRTREKLFF
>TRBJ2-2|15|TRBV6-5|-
TGTGCCAGCAGTTACTCTTTTAGGGTCACCGGGGAGCTGTTTTTT
CASSYSFRVTGELFF
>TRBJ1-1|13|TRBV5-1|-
TGCGCCAGCAGCCCTTTGCCTGACACTGAAGCTTTCTTT
CASSPLPDTEAFF
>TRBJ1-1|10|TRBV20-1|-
TGCAGTGCTAGACAGCTTGAAGCTTTCTTT
CSARQLEAFF
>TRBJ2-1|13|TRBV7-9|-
TGTGCCAGCAGCTTAACCCCAGGGAATGAGCAGTTCTTC
CASSLTPGNEQFF
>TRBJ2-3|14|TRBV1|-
TGCACCAGCAGCCCCAAGCCCAGCACAGATACGCAGTATTTT
CTSSPKPSTDTQYF
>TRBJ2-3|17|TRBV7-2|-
TGTGCCAGCAGCTTAGTATCAGGGGTCCCACTGCGAGATACGCAGTATTTT
CASSLVSGVPLRDTQYF
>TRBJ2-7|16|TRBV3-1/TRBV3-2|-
TGTGCCAGCAGCCAAGAACGGGCCAGGAGCGGACACGAGCAGTACTTC
CASSQERARSGHEQYF
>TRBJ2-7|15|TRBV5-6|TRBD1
TGTGCCAGCAGCGGCCGGGACAGGGTTATTCGCGAGCAGTACTTC
CASSGRDRVIREQYF
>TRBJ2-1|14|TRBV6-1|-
TGTGCCAGCAGTGAAATAGCGGACTACAATGAGCAGTTCTTC
CASSEIADYNEQFF